Listed here are 8 T cell receptor beta chains from one sample, sequenced in a study of blood T cell repertoires in COVID-19. Profiled with immunoSEQ multiplex PCR; TCRdb holds only in-frame clones, not every one. The data contain 210,000 or so clones, about four fifths of them seen just once; the ten biggest clones take up 8% to 9.5%. Sequenced sample: PBMCs or T cells enriched from blood (not recorded which). The receptors stem from a woman between 45 and 65 years old with acute COVID-19.

This chain links TRBV3-1 (or the pseudogene TRBV3-2) with TRBJ1-2; 7 positions agree with TRBD1. The CDR3 runs 14 residues. Germline lookup yields CDR1 LGHDT and CDR2 YNNKEL (reference sequence). After removal of 0 bases from V and 4 bases from J, the junction contained 2 bases not matched to a gene. CDR3 sequence (DNA): TGTGCCAGCAGCCAAGATGCAGGGGGCTATGGCTACACCTTC. It specifies CASSQDAGGYGYTF.

The chain is built from TRBV21-1 and TRBJ2-5; the D call TRBD1 from the table was never checked on the DNA. TRBV21-1 is termed a pseudogene. This CDR3 contains 14 residues. The CDR3 is CASRTVDSQETQYF. The CDR3 DNA is TGTGCCAGCAGGACCGTAGACAGCCAAGAGACCCAGTACTTC.

The V and J genes are TRBV6-5 and TRBJ2-5; D possibly corresponds to TRBD1 (6 bases). The CDR3 sequence is 12 residues long. Germline CDR1 and CDR2: MNHEY and SVGAGI. V was shortened by 6 bases and J by 5 bases, with 10 bases between the two germline ends. CDR3 loop: CASSRGRETQYF. The CDR3 DNA reads as TGTGCCAGCAGCAGGGGTCGGGAGACCCAGTACTTC.

This clone was counted at least ten times. This chain links TRBV6-2 or TRBV6-3 with TRBJ1-1; D ambiguous. CDR1 MNHEY and CDR2 SVGEGT come from the germline V gene. This CDR3 spans 12 amino acids. Trimming left V 4 bases short and J 1 base short, with 4 bases between. CDR3 sequence: CASSFWNTEAFF. The DNA for the CDR3 is TGTGCCAGCAGTTTCTGGAACACTGAAGCTTTCTTT.

The V and J genes are TRBV5-1 and TRBJ2-3, with D possibly being TRBD1 (5 bases). Trimming took off 0 bases at V and 3 bases at J, with 11 bases between the two ends. This CDR3 region has 15 residues. Germline CDR1 SGHRS, CDR2 YFSETQ. As DNA, the CDR3 is TGCGCCAGCAGCTTGGATGGACACCCGACAGATACGCAGTATTTT. Translated: CASSLDGHPTDTQYF.

The chain has TRBV29-1 and TRBJ2-5, with TRBD1 identical over 10 bases. CDR3 length: 13 amino acids. CDR1 and CDR2 (germline): SQVTM, ANQGSEA. The V gene end was trimmed by 5 bases and the J gene end by 5 bases; junction bases not matched to a gene: 5. The CDR3 region is CSVPTGGWETQYF. The CDR3 coding sequence is TGCAGCGTTCCGACAGGGGGCTGGGAGACCCAGTACTTC.

J is TRBJ1-6 and V is TRBV12-5; weak D call: TRBD1 (6 bases). Trimming left V 2 bases short and J 2 bases short, with 10 bases between. CDR3 length: 16 amino acids. CDR1 and CDR2 (germline): LGHNT, FRNRAP. The CDR3 nucleotides are TGTGCTAGTGGTTTGCCAGGGGCCCCCTATAATTCACCCCTCCACTTT. Translation: CASGLPGAPYNSPLHF.

The rearrangement uses TRBV24-1 and TRBJ1-2, with D perhaps TRBD1 (6 bases). The CDR3 spans 13 residues. Trimming took 1 base from V and 6 from J, leaving 8 bases between them. CDR1 is KGHDR and CDR2 is SFDVKD in the germline V gene. The CDR3: CATSDFRGDGYTF. In DNA, the CDR3 is TGTGCCACCAGTGATTTCAGGGGAGATGGCTACACCTTC.